The T cell receptor (beta chain) under discussion was sequenced for a study of PD-1 blockade in classical Hodgkin lymphoma. Whole-study findings and limits: Whereas CD4+ TCR diversity had risen significantly by C4D1, CD8+ TCR diversity had not. Newly diagnosed patients and complete responders had comparable diversity at baseline. Exclusion was the outcome for patients who began nivolumab under 1 year after ASCT.

This clone was seen only once. The antigen is not known. Profiling relied on immunoSEQ multiplex PCR, and the TCRdb table lists in-frame clones only, not all of them. In the table there are more than 140,000 clones, nearly 80% of which are singletons. The V end lost 4 bases, the J end lost 2 bases, and 12 bases lay between the germline ends. The length of the CDR3 is 14 residues. Every patient experienced relapse after autologous stem cell transplantation, and brentuximab vedotin exposure varied. The sequencing used peripheral blood mononuclear cells (PBMCs), collected before the second cycle of nivolumab. This receptor was taken from a human donor with classical Hodgkin lymphoma. V is TRBV23-1 and J is TRBJ2-7, with D maybe TRBD1 (6 bases). TRBV23-1 is placed among ORFs of uncertain function. CDR3 protein: CASSRGQSPYEQYF. The CDR3 coding sequence is TGCGCCAGCAGTCGAGGACAGAGCCCCTACGAGCAGTACTTC.